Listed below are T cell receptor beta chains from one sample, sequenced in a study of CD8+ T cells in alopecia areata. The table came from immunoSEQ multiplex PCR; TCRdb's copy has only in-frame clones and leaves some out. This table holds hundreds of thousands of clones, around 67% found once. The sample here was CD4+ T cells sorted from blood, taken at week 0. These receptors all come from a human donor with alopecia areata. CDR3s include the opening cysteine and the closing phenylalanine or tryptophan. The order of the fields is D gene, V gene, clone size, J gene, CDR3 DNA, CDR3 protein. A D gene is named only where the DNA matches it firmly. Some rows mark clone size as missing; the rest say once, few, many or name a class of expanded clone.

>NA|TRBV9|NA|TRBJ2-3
TGTGCCAGCAGCGCCCCATGGGGGGCTAGCACAGATACGCAGTATTTT
CASSAPWGASTDTQYF
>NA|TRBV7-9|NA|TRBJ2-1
TGTGCCAGCAGCTTAGGGCACCCCTACAATGAGCAGTTCTTC
CASSLGHPYNEQFF
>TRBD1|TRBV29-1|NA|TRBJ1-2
TGCAGCGTTGGGGCCGGGACAGGGAGAAGGGCTAACTATGGCTACACCTTC
CSVGAGTGRRANYGYTF
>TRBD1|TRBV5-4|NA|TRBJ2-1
TGTGCCAGCAGCTACGGACAGGGTTGGGATGAGCAGTTCTTC
CASSYGQGWDEQFF
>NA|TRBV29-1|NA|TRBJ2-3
TGCAGCGTTATTGAGGGACGGTCCAGGGCTGGAGTGACGCAGTATTTT
CSVIEGRSRAGVTQYF
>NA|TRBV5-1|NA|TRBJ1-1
TGCGCCAGCAGCTTTTGGGAAGTCACTGAAGCTTTCTTT
CASSFWEVTEAFF
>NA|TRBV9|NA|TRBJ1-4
TGTGCCAGCAGCGTAGGCGTGGGGGAAAAACTGTTTTTT
CASSVGVGEKLFF
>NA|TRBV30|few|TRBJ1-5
TGTGCCTGGAGTGGGGGACAAATTAATCAGCCCCAGCATTTT
CAWSGGQINQPQHF
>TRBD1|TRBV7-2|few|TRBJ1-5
TGTGCCAGCAGCTCCGGGACAGGGGGCTTTCAGCCCCAGCATTTT
CASSSGTGGFQPQHF
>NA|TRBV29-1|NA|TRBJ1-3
TGCAGCGTTGAAGGTGGAAACACCATATATTTT
CSVEGGNTIYF
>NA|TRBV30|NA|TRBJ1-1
TGTGCCTGGAGTGAAAGGGGATTTCATGGTTTCTTT
CAWSERGFHGFF
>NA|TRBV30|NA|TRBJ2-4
TGTGCCTGGAGCTTATTAGAGCTGGGCAAAAACATTCAGTACTTC
CAWSLLELGKNIQYF
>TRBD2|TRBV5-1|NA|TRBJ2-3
TGCGCCAGCAGTTCGGGGAGGGGCACAGATACGCAGTATTTT
CASSSGRGTDTQYF
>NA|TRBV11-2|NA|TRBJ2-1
TGTGCCAGCAGCTCAGACCCCTCACCATACAATGAGCAGTTCTTC
CASSSDPSPYNEQFF
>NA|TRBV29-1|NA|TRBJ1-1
TGCAGCGCTACGTGGGGAGGAACTGAAGCTTTCTTT
CSATWGGTEAFF
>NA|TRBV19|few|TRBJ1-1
TGTGCCAGTAGTATCCGCCGGGACACTGAAGCTTTCTTT
CASSIRRDTEAFF
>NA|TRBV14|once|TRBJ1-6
TGTGCCAGCAGGCCCAGGGAGAGTTCACCCCTCCACTTT
CASRPRESSPLHF
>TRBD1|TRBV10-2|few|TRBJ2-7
TGCGCCAGCACCACAGGGGACTACGAGCAGTACTTC
CASTTGDYEQYF
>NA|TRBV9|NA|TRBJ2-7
TGTGCCAGCAGCGTAAATGTCGGAGGGGAGCAGTACTTC
CASSVNVGGEQYF
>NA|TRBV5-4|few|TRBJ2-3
TGTGCCAGCAGCTTGGGGGGCAGGACCACAGATACGCAGTATTTT
CASSLGGRTTDTQYF
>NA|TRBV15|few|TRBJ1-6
TGTGCCACCAGCAGAGCCCCGGGACCGAATAATTCACCCCTCCACTTT
CATSRAPGPNNSPLHF
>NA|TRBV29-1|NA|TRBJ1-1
TGCAGCGTGGAGGGTTACAGGAACACTGAAGCTTTCTTT
CSVEGYRNTEAFF
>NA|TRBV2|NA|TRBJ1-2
TGTGCCAGCACCACAGGTTACTATGGCTACACCTTC
CASTTGYYGYTF
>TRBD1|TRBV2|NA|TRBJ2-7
TGTGCCAGCAGATGGGACAGGGAGATCTCCGAGCAGTACTTC
CASRWDREISEQYF
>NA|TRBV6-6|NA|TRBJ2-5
TGTGCCAGCAGAAAAGCAGGGGAAGAGACCCAGTACTTC
CASRKAGEETQYF
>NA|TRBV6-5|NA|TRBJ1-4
TGTGCCAGCAGTTACTTGCAGGGTGCTGAAAAACTGTTTTTT
CASSYLQGAEKLFF
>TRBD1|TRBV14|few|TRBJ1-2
TGTGCCAGCAGCCAAGAGTTACAGGGGAAGGGCTACACCTTC
CASSQELQGKGYTF
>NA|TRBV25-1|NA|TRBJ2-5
TGTGCCAGCGCGAGGGATAGTGGGACCCAGTACTTC
CASARDSGTQYF
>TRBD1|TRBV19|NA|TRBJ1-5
TGTGCCAGTAAGACAGGGAATCAGCCCCAGCATTTT
CASKTGNQPQHF
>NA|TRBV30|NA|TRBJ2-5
TGTGCCTGGAGTGTGGGAGAGACCCAGTACTTC
CAWSVGETQYF
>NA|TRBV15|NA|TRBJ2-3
TGTGCCACCAGCAAAAAGACAGATACGCAGTATTTT
CATSKKTDTQYF
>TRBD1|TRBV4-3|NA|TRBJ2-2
TGCGCCAGCAGCCCGGGACAGGGGTACACCGGGGAGCTGTTTTTT
CASSPGQGYTGELFF
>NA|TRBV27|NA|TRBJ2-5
TGTGCCAGCAGTTTATCAGGGGCGGGGGAGACCCAGTACTTC
CASSLSGAGETQYF
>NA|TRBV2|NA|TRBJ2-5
TGTGCCAGCAGCGTCGACAGCCAAGAGACCCAGTACTTC
CASSVDSQETQYF
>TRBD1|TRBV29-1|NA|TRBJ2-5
TGCAGCGTTGGGACAGGGCGAGAGACCCAGTACTTC
CSVGTGRETQYF
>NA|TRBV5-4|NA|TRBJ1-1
TGTGCCAGCAGCTTTGACAGAGGAGACACTGAAGCTTTCTTT
CASSFDRGDTEAFF
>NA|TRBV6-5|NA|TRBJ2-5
TGTGCCAGCAGTACCCTAGTTTCGCAAGAGACCCAGTACTTC
CASSTLVSQETQYF
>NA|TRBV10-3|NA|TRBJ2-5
TGTGCCATCAGTCCGCTAGGGGAGACCCAGTACTTC
CAISPLGETQYF
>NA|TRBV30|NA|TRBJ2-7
TGTGCCTGGAGCGAAGGAGTCTACGAGCAGTACTTC
CAWSEGVYEQYF
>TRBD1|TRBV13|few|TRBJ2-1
TGTGCCAGCAGCTTTAGACAGGGTCTAGGCTTTGACAATGAGCAGTTCTTC
CASSFRQGLGFDNEQFF
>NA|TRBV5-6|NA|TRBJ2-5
TGTGCCAGCAGCTCGCCGGGACGCAAGGGGGAGACCCAGTACTTC
CASSSPGRKGETQYF
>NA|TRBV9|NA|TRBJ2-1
TGTGCCAGCAGCGTAGGCCAACAGGGCGTTCACAATGAGCAGTTCTTC
CASSVGQQGVHNEQFF
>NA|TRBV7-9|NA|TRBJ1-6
TGTGCCAGCAGCTTAGGGGATTCACCCCTCCACTTT
CASSLGDSPLHF
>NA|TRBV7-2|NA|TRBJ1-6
TGTGCCAGCACCCCACAGGAAGATTATAATTCACCCCTCCACTTT
CASTPQEDYNSPLHF
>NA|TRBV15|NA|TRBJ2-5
TGTGCCACCAGCAGAAGGGACGGCCAAGAGACCCAGTACTTC
CATSRRDGQETQYF
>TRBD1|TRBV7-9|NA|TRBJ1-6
TGTGCCAGCAGCCCAGGGACAGGGGATAATTCACCCCTCCACTTT
CASSPGTGDNSPLHF
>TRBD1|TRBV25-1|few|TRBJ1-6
TGTGCCAGCAGCACAGGGGCTTATAATTCACCCCTCCACTTT
CASSTGAYNSPLHF
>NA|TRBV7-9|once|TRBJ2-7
TGTGCCAGCAGCTTAACTACCGAGCAGTACTTC
CASSLTTEQYF
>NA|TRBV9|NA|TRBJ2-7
TGTGCCAGCACCGTGGGGTCGAGCTCCTACGAGCAGTACTTC
CASTVGSSSYEQYF
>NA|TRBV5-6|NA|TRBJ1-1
TGTGCCAGCAGCTTGGCTCACCCCACTGAAGCTTTCTTT
CASSLAHPTEAFF
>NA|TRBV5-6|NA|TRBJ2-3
TGTGCCAGCAGCTTGTCGGGGCAGGGAACAGATACGCAGTATTTT
CASSLSGQGTDTQYF
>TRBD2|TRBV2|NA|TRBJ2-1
TGTGCCAGCAGTGATTCTTGGACTAGCGGGGGTTCAAGCTCCTACAATGAGCAGTTCTTC
CASSDSWTSGGSSSYNEQFF
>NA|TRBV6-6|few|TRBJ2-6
TGTGCCAGCATCCAATCTGGGGCCAACGTCCTGACTTTC
CASIQSGANVLTF